This TCR beta chain originates from a study of cytomegalovirus exposure and HLA in healthy donors. Study-wide results and caveats: Generally TCR sequences proved uncommon, though certain public TCRs appeared in numerous donors. Confirmation was obtained in vitro that a few CMV-associated chains are specific for CMV antigens. TCR beta chains associated with HLA were, in a later analysis, more clonally expanded than equally common others.

PCR amplification relied on 60 Vbeta primers (plus 13 Jbeta primers). Profiled with immunoSEQ multiplex PCR; TCRdb holds only in-frame clones, not every one. The sample records about 140,000 clones, 83% being singletons. Concerning this clone itself: Its cognate antigen is unknown.

Sequenced material: PBMCs. The TCR was taken from a man in his forties in good health and CMV-seronegative.

In DNA, the CDR3 is TGTGCCAGCAGCTTTGACAGGGGCCCGCTTCAGCCCCAGCATTTT. It yields the protein CASSFDRGPLQPQHF. The chain joins TRBV7-2 to TRBJ1-5, with 8 bases matching TRBD1. Germline V gene sequence: CDR1 SGHTA, CDR2 FQGNSA. Trimming removed 3 bases from V and 6 bases from J; junction bases left unmatched: 7. The length of the CDR3 is 15 residues.